The clone carrying this TCR beta chain has at least ten counts. As yet, its antigen is unknown. This entry comes from a study of T-cell reconstitution after alpha-beta-depleted transplantation in children. A library of TCRbeta sequences, prepared with unique molecular identifiers, was generated. MiXCR, run by TCRdb on the PCR reads, gives a single entry per CDR3 protein. The table includes roughly 180,000 distinct CDR3 sequences, around 10% detected once. The CDR3 consists of 14 residues. V dropped 7 bases and J dropped 0 bases, with 13 bases sitting between them. Germline CDR1 SGHAT, CDR2 FQNNGV. Overall study findings and caveats: Recipient T cells and thymic progenitors that survived gave rise to the high TCRbeta diversity observed at day 60 in some patients. About two months after transplant, alpha-beta T cells reportedly came from several hundred expanded graft clones. Hyperexpanded clones declined; after one year, newly produced T cells mostly supplied diversity.

The V and J genes are TRBV11-2 and TRBJ2-7, with D uncertain. The receptor comes from a boy younger than 10 with acute myeloid leukemia, due to receive a stem cell transplant. The sequencing here drew on PBMCs, taken before TCRalphabeta/CD19-depleted stem cell transplant. CDR3 amino acids: CASKPGYSSYEQYF. The CDR3 DNA follows: TGTGCCAGCAAACCGGGCTACAGCTCCTACGAGCAGTACTTC.